This T cell receptor beta chain was documented in a study of siplizumab effects on memory and regulatory T cells. Study results and caveats: It was never confirmed that proliferating Tregs from siplizumab cultures were suppressive. Under siplizumab, an average roughly 69% of mappable alloreactive CD4+ clones were Treg-derived, compared with approximately 27% in controls. Fewer alloreactive sequences mapped to unstimulated CD4+ memory cells under siplizumab. Among alloreactive clones, only a minor fraction mapped to unstimulated subsets.

Method: immunoSEQ multiplex PCR; TCRdb's copy keeps in-frame clones and lacks some. Of some 120,000 clones listed, about 93% are singletons. Regarding this clone: What it binds is unknown.

This TCR was sampled from a human donor in good health. The specimen sequenced was non-Treg CD4+ T cells sorted from blood.

The CDR3 DNA is TGCGCCAGCAGCCAAGGGGGGGGGACTGGAAATTCACCCCTCCACTTT. Amino acids: CASSQGGGTGNSPLHF. V usage is TRBV4-1 and J usage is TRBJ1-6; perhaps TRBD1 as D (5 bases). The CDR3 extends over 16 amino acids. The V and J ends lost 1 base and 7 bases respectively, with 14 bases between them. Germline V lookup: CDR1 MGHRA, CDR2 YSYEKL.